Listed here are 10 T cell receptor beta chains from one sample, sequenced in a study of T cell responses to AZD1222 COVID-19 vaccine. Sequencing used immunoSEQ multiplex PCR; TCRdb keeps in-frame clones, though not all of them. The sample yields about 120,000 clones, 70% to 90% seen once. The sequenced sample was peripheral blood, obtained on day 0 of AZD1222 vaccination. The receptors originated from an adult in good health.

The rearrangement uses TRBV6-5 and TRBJ2-2; 8 bases are a match to TRBD2. The CDR3 sequence is 15 residues long. The junction had 8 bases not matched to a gene; V was cut back by 6 bases and J by 5 bases. Germline loops: CDR1 MNHEY, CDR2 SVGAGI. CDR3 residues: CASSLAGRRTGELFF. CDR3 nucleotide sequence: TGTGCCAGCAGCCTAGCGGGCCGGCGGACCGGGGAGCTGTTTTTT.

This clone was counted between two and nine times. The chain links TRBV6-5 to TRBJ1-5, with D possibly matching TRBD1 (5 bases). V lost 6 bases and J 1 base, leaving 13 bases between the germline ends. Per germline, CDR1 MNHEY and CDR2 SVGAGI. CDR3 size: 15 residues. DNA of the CDR3: TGTGCCAGCAGCCTCACAGGAGGGAGCAATCAGCCCCAGCATTTT. Its translation is CASSLTGGSNQPQHF.

The V and J genes are TRBV5-8 and TRBJ1-1; TRBD1 aligns across 8 bases. Germline V gene lookup returns CDR1 SGHTS and CDR2 YDEGEE. The trim removed 5 bases at V and 0 bases at J, leaving 12 bases unmatched. This CDR3 is 17 amino acids long. The CDR3 DNA reads as TGTGCCAGCAGTACGTCCGGGACAGGAGCAGTGAACACTGAAGCTTTCTTT. Its protein is CASSTSGTGAVNTEAFF.

Worth noting for this clone: The sample holds other DNA sequences that translate to the same CDR3. The chain combines TRBV6-5 with TRBJ1-1, with no clear D. CDR3 length: 14 amino acids. Per germline, CDR1 MNHEY and CDR2 SVGAGI. The V end was cut by 2 bases, the J end by 0 bases, with 7 bases between. The CDR3 is CASSYGQLNTEAFF. CDR3 sequence (DNA): TGTGCCAGCAGTTACGGTCAATTGAACACTGAAGCTTTCTTT.

The V and J genes are TRBV4-1 and TRBJ2-7; no definite D call. This CDR3 is built from 14 residues. V was shortened by 1 base and J by 1 base, with 8 bases between the two germline ends. CDR1 MGHRA and CDR2 YSYEKL come from the germline V gene. The CDR3 DNA sequence: TGCGCCAGCAGCCAAGTGACGGCGTCCTACGAGCAGTACTTC. Its translation is CASSQVTASYEQYF.

The chain uses TRBV19 and TRBJ2-7; perhaps TRBD2 as D (7 bases). The CDR3 runs to 13 residues. The V end was cut by 10 bases, the J end by 2 bases, with 15 bases between. Per the germline V gene, CDR1 is LNHDA and CDR2 is SQIVND (reference sequence). The CDR3 region is CATREGGAYEQYF. The CDR3 coding sequence is TGTGCCACCCGAGAGGGGGGGGCCTACGAGCAGTACTTC. Filled out from reference TRBV19 and TRBJ2-7, the complete variable domain reads DGGITQSPKYLFRKEGQNVTLSCEQNLNHDAMYWYRQDPGQGLRLIYYSQIVNDFQKGDIAEGYSVSREKKESFPLTVTSAQKNPTAFYLCATREGGAYEQYFGPGTRLTVT.

The chain recombines TRBV27 with TRBJ2-7, with TRBD1 identical over 8 bases. The length of the CDR3 is 16 residues. Germline values: CDR1 MNHEY, CDR2 SMNVEV (reference sequence). With 3 bases clipped from V and 0 bases from J, the junction kept 7 bases outside the gene matches. This CDR3 is CASSFTGGTNSYEQYF. CDR3 in DNA: TGTGCCAGCAGTTTTACAGGGGGAACTAACTCCTACGAGCAGTACTTC.

V is TRBV29-1 and J is TRBJ1-1; TRBD1 is a possible D gene (6 bases). Between the trimmed V and J ends, which lost 3 bases and 5 bases, there was a span of 13 bases. This CDR3 is built from 13 residues. The V gene's germline CDR1 is SQVTM and CDR2 ANQGSEA. The CDR3 bases are TGCAGCGTTGATTTGGGGGGGCGGACTGAAGCTTTCTTT. It codes for CSVDLGGRTEAFF.

The chain employs TRBV18 and TRBJ1-1; D is possibly TRBD1 (5 bases). The V end lost 3 bases, the J end lost 0 bases, and 11 bases lay between the germline ends. The CDR3 runs 15 residues. The germline gives CDR1 KGHSH, CDR2 LQKENI. In nucleotides, the CDR3 is TGTGCCAGCTCACCGTTGGCAGGGATGAACACTGAAGCTTTCTTT. This codes for CASSPLAGMNTEAFF.

The chain is built from TRBV11-3 and TRBJ2-2; maybe TRBD2 (5 bases). V was cut by 5 bases and J by 6 bases, with 13 bases left in between. The CDR3 is made up of 14 amino acids. Germline V gene data show CDR1 as SGHNT and CDR2 as YENEEA. CDR3 sequence (DNA): TGTGCCAGCAGCCCCCAACGGGGAGCCGGGGAGCTGTTTTTT. Its protein product is CASSPQRGAGELFF. Based on the CDR3 plus reference TRBV11-3 and TRBJ2-2, the full variable domain is EAGVVQSPRYKIIEKKQPVAFWCNPISGHNTLYWYLQNLGQGPELLIRYENEEAVDDSQLPKDRFSAERLKGVDSTLKIQPAELGDSAVYLCASSPQRGAGELFFGEGSRLTVL.